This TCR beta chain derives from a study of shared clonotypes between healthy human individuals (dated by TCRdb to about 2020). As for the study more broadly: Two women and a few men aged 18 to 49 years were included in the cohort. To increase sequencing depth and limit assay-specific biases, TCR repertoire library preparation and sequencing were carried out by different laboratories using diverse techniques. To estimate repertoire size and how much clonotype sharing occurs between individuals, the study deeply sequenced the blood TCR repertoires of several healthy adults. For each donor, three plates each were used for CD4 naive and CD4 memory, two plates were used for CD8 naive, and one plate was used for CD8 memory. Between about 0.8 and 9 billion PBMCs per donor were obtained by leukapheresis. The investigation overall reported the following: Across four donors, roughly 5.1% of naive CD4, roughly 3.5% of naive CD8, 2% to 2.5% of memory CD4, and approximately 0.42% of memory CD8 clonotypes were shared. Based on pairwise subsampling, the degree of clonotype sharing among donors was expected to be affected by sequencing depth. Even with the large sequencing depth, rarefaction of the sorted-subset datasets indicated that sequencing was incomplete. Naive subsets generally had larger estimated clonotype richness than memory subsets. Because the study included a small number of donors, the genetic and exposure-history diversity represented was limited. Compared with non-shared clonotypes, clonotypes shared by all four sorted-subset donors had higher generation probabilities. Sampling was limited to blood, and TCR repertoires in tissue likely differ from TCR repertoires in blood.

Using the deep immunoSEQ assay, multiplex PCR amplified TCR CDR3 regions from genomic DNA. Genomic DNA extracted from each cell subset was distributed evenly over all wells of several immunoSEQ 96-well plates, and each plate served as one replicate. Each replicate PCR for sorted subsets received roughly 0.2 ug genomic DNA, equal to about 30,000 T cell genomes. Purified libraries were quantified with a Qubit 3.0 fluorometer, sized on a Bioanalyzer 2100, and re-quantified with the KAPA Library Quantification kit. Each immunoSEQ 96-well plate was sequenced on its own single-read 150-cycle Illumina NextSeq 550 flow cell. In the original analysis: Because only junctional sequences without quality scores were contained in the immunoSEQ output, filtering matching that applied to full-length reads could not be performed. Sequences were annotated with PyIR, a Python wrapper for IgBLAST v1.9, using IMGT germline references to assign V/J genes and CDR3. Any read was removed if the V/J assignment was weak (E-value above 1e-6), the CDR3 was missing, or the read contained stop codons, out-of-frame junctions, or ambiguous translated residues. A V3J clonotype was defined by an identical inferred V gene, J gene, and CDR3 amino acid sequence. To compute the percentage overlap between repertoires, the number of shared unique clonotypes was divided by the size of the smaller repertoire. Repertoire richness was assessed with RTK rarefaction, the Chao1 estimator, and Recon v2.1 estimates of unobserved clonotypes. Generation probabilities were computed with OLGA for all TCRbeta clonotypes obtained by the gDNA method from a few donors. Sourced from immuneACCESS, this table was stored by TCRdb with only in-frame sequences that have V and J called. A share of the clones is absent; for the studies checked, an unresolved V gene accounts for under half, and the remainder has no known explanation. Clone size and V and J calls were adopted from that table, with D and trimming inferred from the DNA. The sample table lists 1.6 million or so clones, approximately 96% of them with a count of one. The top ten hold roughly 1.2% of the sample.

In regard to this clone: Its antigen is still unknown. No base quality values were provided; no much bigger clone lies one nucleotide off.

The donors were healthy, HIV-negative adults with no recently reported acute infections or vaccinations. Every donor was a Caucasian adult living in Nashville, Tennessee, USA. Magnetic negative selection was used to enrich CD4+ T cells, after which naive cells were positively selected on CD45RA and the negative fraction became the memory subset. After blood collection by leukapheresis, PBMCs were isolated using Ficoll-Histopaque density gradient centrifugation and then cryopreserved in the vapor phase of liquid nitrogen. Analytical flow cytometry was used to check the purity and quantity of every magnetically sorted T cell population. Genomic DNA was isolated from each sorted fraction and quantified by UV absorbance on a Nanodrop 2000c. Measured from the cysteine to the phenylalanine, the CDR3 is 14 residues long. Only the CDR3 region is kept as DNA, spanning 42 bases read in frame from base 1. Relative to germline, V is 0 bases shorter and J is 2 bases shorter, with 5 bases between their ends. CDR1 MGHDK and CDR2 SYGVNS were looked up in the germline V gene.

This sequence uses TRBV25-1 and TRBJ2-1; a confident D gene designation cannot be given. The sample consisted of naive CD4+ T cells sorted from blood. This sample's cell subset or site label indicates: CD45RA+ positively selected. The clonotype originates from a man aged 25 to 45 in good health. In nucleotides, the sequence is TGTGCCAGCAGTGAATATAATCCCTACAATGAGCAGTTCTTC. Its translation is CASSEYNPYNEQFF.